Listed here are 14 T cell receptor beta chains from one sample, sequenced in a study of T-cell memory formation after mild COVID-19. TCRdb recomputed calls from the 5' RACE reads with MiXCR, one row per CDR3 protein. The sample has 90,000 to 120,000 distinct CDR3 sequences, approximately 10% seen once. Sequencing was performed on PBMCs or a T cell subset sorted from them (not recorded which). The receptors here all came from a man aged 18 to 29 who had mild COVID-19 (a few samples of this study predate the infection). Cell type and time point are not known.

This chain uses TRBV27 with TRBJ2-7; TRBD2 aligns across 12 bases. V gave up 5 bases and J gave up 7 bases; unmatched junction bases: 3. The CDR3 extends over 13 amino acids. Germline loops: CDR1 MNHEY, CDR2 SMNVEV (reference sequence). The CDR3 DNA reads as TGTGCCAGCAGTCGACTAGCGGGGGAGGAGCAGTACGTC. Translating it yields CASSRLAGEEQYV.

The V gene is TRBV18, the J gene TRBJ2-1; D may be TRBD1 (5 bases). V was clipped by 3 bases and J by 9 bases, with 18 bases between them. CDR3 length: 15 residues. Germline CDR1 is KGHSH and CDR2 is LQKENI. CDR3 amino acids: CASSPITGITSEQFF. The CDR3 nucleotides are TGTGCCAGCTCACCGATTACAGGCATAACGAGTGAGCAGTTCTTC.

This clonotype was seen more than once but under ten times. CDR3 sequence (DNA): TGCAGCGCCTCAACGGACAGGGGTTCGGTAGGCTACACCTTC. Protein product: CSASTDRGSVGYTF. The chain couples TRBV29-1 to TRBJ1-2; 9 bases fit TRBD1. After removal of 7 bases from V and 8 bases from J, the junction contained 14 bases not matched to a gene. This CDR3 is built from 14 residues. Germline V CDR1 and CDR2: SQVTM, ANQGSEA.

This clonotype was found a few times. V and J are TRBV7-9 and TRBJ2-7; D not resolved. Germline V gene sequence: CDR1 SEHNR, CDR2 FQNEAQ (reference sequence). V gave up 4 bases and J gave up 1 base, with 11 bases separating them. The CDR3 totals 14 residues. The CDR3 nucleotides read TGTGCCAGCAGCTCGGTGGACCCTTCCTACGAGCAGTACTTC. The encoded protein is CASSSVDPSYEQYF.

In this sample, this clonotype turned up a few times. The CDR3 sequence: CASSLSTDYGYTF. DNA of the CDR3: TGTGCCAGCAGTTTATCGACTGACTATGGCTACACCTTC. The chain couples TRBV28 to TRBJ1-2; D is unresolved. CDR3 length: 13 residues. The V gene's germline CDR1 is MDHEN and CDR2 SYDVKM. V was shortened by 1 base and J by 3 bases, with 6 bases between the two germline ends.

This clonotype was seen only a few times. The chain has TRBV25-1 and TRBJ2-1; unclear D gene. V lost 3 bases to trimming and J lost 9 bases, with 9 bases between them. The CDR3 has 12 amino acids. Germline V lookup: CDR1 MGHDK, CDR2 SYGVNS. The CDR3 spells CASSDWAPEQFF. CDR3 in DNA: TGTGCCAGCAGTGATTGGGCGCCTGAGCAGTTCTTC.

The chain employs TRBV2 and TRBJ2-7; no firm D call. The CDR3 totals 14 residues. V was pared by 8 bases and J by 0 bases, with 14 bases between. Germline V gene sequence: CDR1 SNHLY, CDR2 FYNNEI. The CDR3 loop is CASCPEPSSYEQYF. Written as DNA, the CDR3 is TGTGCCAGCTGCCCGGAGCCGAGCTCCTACGAGCAGTACTTC.

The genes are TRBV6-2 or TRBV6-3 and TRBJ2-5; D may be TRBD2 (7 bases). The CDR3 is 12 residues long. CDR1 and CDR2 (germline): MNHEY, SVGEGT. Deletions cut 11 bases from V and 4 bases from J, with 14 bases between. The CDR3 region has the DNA TGTGCCGCGGAGGGGGGGCCAGAGACCCAGTACTTC. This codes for CAAEGGPETQYF.

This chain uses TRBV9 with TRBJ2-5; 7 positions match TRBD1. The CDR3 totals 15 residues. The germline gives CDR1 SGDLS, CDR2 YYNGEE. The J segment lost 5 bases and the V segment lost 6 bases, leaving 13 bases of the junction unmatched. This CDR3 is CASTMGNRGTETQYF. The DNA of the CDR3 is TGTGCCAGCACCATGGGGAACAGGGGAACGGAGACCCAGTACTTC.

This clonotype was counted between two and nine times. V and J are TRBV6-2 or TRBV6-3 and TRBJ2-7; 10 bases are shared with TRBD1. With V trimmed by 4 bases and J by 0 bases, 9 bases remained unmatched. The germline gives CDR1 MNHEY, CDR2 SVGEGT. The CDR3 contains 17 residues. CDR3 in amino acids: CASSFPGQGMGSYEQYF. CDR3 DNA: TGTGCCAGCAGTTTCCCGGGACAGGGGATGGGCTCCTACGAGCAGTACTTC.

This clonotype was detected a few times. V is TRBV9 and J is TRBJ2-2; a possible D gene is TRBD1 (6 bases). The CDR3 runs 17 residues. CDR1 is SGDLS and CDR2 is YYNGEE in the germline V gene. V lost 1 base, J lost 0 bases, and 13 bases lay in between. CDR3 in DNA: TGTGCCAGCAGCGTATCGACAGGCTACGCGAACACCGGGGAGCTGTTTTTT. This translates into CASSVSTGYANTGELFF. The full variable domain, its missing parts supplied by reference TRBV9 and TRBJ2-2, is DSGVTQTPKHLITATGQRVTLRCSPRSGDLSVYWYQQSLDQGLQFLIQYYNGEERAKGNILERFSAQQFPDLHSELNLSSLELGDSALYFCASSVSTGYANTGELFFGEGSRLTVL.

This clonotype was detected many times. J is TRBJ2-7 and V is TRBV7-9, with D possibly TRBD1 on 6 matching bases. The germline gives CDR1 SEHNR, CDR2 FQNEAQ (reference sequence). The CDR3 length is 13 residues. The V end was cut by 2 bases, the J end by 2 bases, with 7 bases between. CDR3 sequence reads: CASSLQGTYEQYV. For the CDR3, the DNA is TGTGCCAGCAGCTTACAGGGGACCTACGAGCAGTACGTC.

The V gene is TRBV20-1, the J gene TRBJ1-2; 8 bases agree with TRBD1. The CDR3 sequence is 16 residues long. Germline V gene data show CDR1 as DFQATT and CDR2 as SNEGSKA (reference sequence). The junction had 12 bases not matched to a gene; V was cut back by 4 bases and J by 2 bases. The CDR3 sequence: CSATRTGLMPNYGYTF. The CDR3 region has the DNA TGCAGTGCTACTCGGACAGGGTTGATGCCGAACTATGGCTACACCTTC.

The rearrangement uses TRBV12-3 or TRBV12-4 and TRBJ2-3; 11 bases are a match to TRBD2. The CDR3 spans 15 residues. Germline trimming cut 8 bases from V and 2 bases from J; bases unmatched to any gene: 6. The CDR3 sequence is CASARTSGYTDTQYF. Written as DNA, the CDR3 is TGTGCCAGCGCTCGGACTAGCGGGTACACAGATACGCAGTATTTT.